These 12 T cell receptor beta chains originate from one sample sequenced in a study of technical replicates of blood from a handful of donors. Profiling relied on immunoSEQ multiplex PCR, and the TCRdb table lists in-frame clones only, not all of them. The sample carries some 84,000 clones, around 90% recorded once. The sequencing sample was made of T cells isolated from PBMCs. The source is a human donor in good health.

The V call is TRBV4-1, the J call TRBJ2-5; TRBD1 agrees at 9 bases. The trim removed 1 base at V and 3 bases at J, leaving 9 bases unmatched. CDR3 size: 17 residues. Germline CDR1 MGHRA, CDR2 YSYEKL. The CDR3 nucleotides read TGCGCCAGCAGCCAAGTTGGGTTGCGGGACAGGGAAGAGACCCAGTACTTC. Amino acid sequence: CASSQVGLRDREETQYF.

The chain recombines TRBV30 with TRBJ1-1, with 9 bases aligning to TRBD1. CDR1 and CDR2 from the germline V gene are GTSNPN and SVGIG (reference sequence). Trimming at V came to 6 bases and at J to 2 bases, leaving 10 bases not matched to a gene. The CDR3 runs to 15 residues. The CDR3 sequence: CACVTGGLTNTEAFF. DNA of the CDR3: TGTGCCTGCGTTACAGGGGGCCTCACCAACACTGAAGCTTTCTTT.

V gene TRBV9 combines with J gene TRBJ1-1, with a possible D match to TRBD1 (5 bases). Trimming took 3 bases from V and 5 from J, leaving 17 bases between them. CDR1 SGDLS and CDR2 YYNGEE come from the germline V gene. The CDR3 has 15 residues. CDR3 coding DNA: TGTGCCAGCAGCGCCACCCCGGGACTAGCTACTGAAGCTTTCTTT. Translation gives CASSATPGLATEAFF.

The chain links TRBV13 to TRBJ2-7; no clear D gene. The germline V gene encodes CDR1 PRHDT and CDR2 FYEKMQ (reference sequence). The CDR3 totals 12 residues. Trimming shortened V by 2 bases and J by 2 bases, and 4 bases separated the two germline ends. CDR3 coding DNA: TGTGCCAGCAGCTTACTAGCCTACGAGCAGTACTTC. Protein: CASSLLAYEQYF. The entire variable domain, with the rest obtained from reference TRBV13 and TRBJ2-7, is as follows: AAGVIQSPRHLIKEKRETATLKCYPIPRHDTVYWYQQGPGQDPQFLISFYEKMQSDKGSIPDRFSAQQFSDYHSELNMSSLELGDSALYFCASSLLAYEQYFGPGTRLTVT.

This chain connects TRBV21-1 to TRBJ1-2; TRBD1, the D gene given by the table, was not confirmed from the DNA. TRBV21-1 is classified as a pseudogene. CDR3 length: 13 residues. CDR3 amino acids: CASGDRGPYGYTF. The DNA for the CDR3 is TGTGCCAGCGGGGACAGGGGGCCCTATGGCTACACCTTC.

The chain combines TRBV21-1 with TRBJ1-3. TRBV21-1 is designated a pseudogene. The CDR3 contains 15 residues. The CDR3 loop reads CASSKEGGEGNTIYF. For the CDR3, the DNA is TGTGCCAGCAGCAAAGAGGGAGGGGAAGGAAACACCATATATTTT.

V and J are TRBV11-2 and TRBJ2-5, with TRBD2 matching over 7 bases. CDR1 and CDR2 (germline): SGHAT, FQNNGV. Trimming removed 0 bases from V and 2 bases from J; junction bases left unmatched: 12. This CDR3 spans 18 amino acids. The CDR3 region is CASSLDIDMGGVQETQYF. CDR3 DNA: TGTGCCAGCAGCTTAGATATCGATATGGGAGGGGTACAAGAGACCCAGTACTTC.

The rearrangement uses TRBV5-4 and TRBJ1-2; 11 nucleotides agree with TRBD1. V was clipped by 0 bases and J by 7 bases; unmatched bases: 5. The germline gives CDR1 SGHNT, CDR2 YYREEE (reference sequence). This CDR3 region has 15 residues. The CDR3 coding sequence is TGTGCCAGCAGCTTGGTCGGACAGGGGGCGCGTGGCTACACCTTC. This encodes CASSLVGQGARGYTF.

This rearrangement joins TRBV9 to TRBJ1-2, with TRBD1 matching over 9 bases. This CDR3 comprises 14 residues. The V and J ends lost 0 bases and 6 bases, in that order; junction bases with no gene match: 3. Germline CDR1 reads SGDLS; CDR2 reads YYNGEE. The CDR3 nucleotides are TGTGCCAGCAGCGTAGTTGGACAGGGGCATGGCTACACCTTC. Its protein is CASSVVGQGHGYTF.

The J gene is TRBJ1-2, the V gene TRBV6-6; D is perhaps TRBD1 (5 bases). Trimming shortened V by 1 base and J by 10 bases, and 16 bases separated the two germline ends. The V gene's germline CDR1 is MNHNY and CDR2 SVGAGI (reference sequence). This CDR3 is built from 14 residues. DNA for the CDR3: TGTGCCAGCAGTTACTGGGAGGGGCGCAATGACTACACCTTC. Protein: CASSYWEGRNDYTF.

The chain uses TRBV27 and TRBJ1-5; a weak D match, TRBD1 (5 bases). From germline, CDR1 is MNHEY and CDR2 SMNVEV (reference sequence). Trimming cost V 6 bases and J 2 bases, with 8 bases left between them. The length of the CDR3 is 13 residues. CDR3 in amino acids: CASSRRGNQPQHF. CDR3 nucleotides: TGTGCCAGCAGCCGCAGGGGCAATCAGCCCCAGCATTTT.

The chain recombines TRBV19 with TRBJ1-2, with TRBD1 identical over 9 bases. Trimming cost V 3 bases and J 8 bases; bases outside gene matches: 7. Looked up from germline, CDR1 is LNHDA and CDR2 is SQIVND (reference sequence). The CDR3 has 14 residues. CDR3 sequence (DNA): TGTGCCAGTAGTATTTACCCGACAGGGGGAGGCTACACCTTC. This translates into CASSIYPTGGGYTF.